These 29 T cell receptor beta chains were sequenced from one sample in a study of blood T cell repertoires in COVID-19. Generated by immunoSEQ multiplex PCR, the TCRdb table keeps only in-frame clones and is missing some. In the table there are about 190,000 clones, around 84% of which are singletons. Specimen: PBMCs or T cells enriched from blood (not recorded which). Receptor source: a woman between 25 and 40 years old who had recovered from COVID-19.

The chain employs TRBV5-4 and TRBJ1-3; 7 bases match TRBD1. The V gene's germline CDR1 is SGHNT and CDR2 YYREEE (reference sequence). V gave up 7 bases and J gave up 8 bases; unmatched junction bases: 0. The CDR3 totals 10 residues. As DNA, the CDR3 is TGTGCCAGCCAGGGGGACACCATATATTTT. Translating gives CASQGDTIYF.

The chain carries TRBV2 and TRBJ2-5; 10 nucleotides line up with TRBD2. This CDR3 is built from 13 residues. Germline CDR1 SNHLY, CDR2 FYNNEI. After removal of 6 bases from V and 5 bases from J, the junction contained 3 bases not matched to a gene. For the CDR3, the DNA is TGTGCCAGCAGGGTAGCGGGAGGCGAGACCCAGTACTTC. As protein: CASRVAGGETQYF.

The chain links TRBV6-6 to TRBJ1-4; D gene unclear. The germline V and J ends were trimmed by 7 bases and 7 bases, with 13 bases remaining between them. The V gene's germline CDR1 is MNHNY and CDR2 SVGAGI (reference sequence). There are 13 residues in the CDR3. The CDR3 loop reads CASIGWTGEKLFF. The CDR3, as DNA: TGTGCCAGCATAGGGTGGACTGGTGAAAAACTGTTTTTT.

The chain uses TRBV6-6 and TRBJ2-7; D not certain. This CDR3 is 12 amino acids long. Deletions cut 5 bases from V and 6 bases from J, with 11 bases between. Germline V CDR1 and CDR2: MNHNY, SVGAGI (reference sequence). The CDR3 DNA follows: TGTGCCAGCAGTCGATCCCTCCGCGAGCAGTACGTC. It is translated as CASSRSLREQYV.

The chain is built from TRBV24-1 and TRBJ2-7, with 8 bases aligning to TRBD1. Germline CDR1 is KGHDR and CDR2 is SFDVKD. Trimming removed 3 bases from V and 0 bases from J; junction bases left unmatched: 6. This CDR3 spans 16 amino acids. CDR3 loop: CATSDTRTGSSYEQYF. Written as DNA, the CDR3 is TGTGCCACCAGTGATACCCGGACAGGGAGCTCCTACGAGCAGTACTTC.

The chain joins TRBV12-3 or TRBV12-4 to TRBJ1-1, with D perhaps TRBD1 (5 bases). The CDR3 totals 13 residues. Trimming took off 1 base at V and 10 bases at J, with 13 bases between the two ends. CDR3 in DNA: TGTGCCAGCAGTTTAGTCCAGGTCGGGGGAGCTTTCTTT. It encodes CASSLVQVGGAFF.

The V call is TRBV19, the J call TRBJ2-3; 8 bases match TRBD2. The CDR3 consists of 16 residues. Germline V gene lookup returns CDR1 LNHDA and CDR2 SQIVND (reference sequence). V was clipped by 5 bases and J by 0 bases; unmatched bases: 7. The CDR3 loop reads CASSLPSGPSTDTQYF. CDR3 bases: TGTGCCAGTAGTCTCCCTAGCGGGCCTAGCACAGATACGCAGTATTTT.

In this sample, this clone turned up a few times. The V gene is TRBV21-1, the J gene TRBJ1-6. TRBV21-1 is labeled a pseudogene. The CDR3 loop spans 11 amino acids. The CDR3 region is CASTWGVPLHF. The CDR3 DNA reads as TGTGCCAGCACCTGGGGGGTCCCCCTCCACTTT.

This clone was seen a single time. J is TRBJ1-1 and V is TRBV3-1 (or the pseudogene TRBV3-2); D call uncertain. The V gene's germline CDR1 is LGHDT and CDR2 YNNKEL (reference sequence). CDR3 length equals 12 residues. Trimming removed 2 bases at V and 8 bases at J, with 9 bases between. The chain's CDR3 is CASSQFPGEAFF. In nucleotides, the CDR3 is TGTGCCAGCAGCCAATTCCCGGGGGAAGCTTTCTTT.

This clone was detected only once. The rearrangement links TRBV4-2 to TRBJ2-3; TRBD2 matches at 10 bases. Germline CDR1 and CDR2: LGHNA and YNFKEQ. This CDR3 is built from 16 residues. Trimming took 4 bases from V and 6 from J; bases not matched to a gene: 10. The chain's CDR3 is CASSPGLASRGDTQYF. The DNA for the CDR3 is TGTGCCAGCAGCCCGGGACTAGCGTCCCGTGGGGATACGCAGTATTTT.

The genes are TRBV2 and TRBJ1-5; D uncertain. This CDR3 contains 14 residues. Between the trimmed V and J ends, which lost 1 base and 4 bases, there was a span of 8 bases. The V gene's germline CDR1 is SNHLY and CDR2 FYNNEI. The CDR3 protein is CASSEGSFNQPQHF. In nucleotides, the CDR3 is TGTGCCAGCAGTGAAGGTAGTTTTAATCAGCCCCAGCATTTT.

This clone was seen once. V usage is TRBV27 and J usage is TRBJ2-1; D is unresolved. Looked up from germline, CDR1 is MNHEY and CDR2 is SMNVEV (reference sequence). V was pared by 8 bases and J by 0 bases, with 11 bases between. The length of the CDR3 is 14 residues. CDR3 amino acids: CASGIPSSYNEQFF. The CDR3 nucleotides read TGTGCCAGCGGTATACCGAGCTCCTACAATGAGCAGTTCTTC.

CDR3 DNA sequence: TGTGCCAGCAGCTTGCGTGGTGCGAGTGCAGATACGCAGTATTTT. It codes for CASSLRGASADTQYF. The V call is TRBV5-6, the J call TRBJ2-3; D gene unclear. Looked up from germline, CDR1 is SGHDT and CDR2 is YYEEEE. The CDR3 length is 15 residues. Trimming took 1 base from V and 4 from J, leaving 13 bases between them.

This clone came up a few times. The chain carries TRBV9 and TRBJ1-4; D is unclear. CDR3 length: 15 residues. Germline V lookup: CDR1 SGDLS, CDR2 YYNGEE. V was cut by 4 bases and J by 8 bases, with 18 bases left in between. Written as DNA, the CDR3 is TGTGCCAGCAGCACCCGGACCGCGGGAAGAGAAAAACTGTTTTTT. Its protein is CASSTRTAGREKLFF.

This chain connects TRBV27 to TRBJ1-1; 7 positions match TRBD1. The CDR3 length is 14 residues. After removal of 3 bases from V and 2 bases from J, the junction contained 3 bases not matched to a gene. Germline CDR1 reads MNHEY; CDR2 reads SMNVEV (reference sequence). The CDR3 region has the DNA TGTGCCAGCAGTTTCCAGGGGGGTAACACTGAAGCTTTCTTT. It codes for CASSFQGGNTEAFF.

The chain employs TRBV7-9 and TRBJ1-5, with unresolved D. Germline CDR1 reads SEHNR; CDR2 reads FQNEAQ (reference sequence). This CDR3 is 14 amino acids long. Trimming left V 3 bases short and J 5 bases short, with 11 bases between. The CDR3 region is CASSLATTDQPQHF. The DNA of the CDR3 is TGTGCCAGCAGCTTGGCCACTACCGATCAGCCCCAGCATTTT.

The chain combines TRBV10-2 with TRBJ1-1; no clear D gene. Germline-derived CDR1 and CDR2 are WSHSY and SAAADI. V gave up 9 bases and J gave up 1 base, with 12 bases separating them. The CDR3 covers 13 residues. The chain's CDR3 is CASAAGGNTEAFF. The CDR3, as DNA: TGCGCCAGTGCCGCAGGAGGGAACACTGAAGCTTTCTTT.

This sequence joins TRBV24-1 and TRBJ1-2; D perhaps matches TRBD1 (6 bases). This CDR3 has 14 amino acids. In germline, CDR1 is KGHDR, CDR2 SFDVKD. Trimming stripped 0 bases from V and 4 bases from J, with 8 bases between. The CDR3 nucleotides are TGTGCCACCAGTGATTTGGGGACAACCTATGGCTACACCTTC. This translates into CATSDLGTTYGYTF.

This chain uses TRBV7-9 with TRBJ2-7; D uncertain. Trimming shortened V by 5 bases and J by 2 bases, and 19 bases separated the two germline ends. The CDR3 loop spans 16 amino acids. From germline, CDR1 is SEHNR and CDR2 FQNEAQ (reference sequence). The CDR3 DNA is TGTGCCAGCAGCCCCCACATCCCCATAGCCACCTACGAGCAGTACTTC. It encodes CASSPHIPIATYEQYF.

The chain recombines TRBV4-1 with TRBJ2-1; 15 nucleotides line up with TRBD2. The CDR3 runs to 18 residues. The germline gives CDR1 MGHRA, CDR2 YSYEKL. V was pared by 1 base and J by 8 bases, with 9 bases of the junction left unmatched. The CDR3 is CASSQARTSGGAGDEQFF. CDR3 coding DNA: TGCGCCAGCAGCCAAGCCCGGACTAGCGGGGGGGCAGGGGATGAGCAGTTCTTC.

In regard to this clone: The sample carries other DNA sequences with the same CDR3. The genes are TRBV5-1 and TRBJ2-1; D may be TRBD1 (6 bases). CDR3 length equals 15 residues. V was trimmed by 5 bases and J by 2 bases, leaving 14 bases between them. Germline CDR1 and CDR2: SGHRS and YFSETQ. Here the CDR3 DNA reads TGCGCCAGCAGTCTGGACAGAGATACCTACAATGAGCAGTTCTTC. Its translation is CASSLDRDTYNEQFF.

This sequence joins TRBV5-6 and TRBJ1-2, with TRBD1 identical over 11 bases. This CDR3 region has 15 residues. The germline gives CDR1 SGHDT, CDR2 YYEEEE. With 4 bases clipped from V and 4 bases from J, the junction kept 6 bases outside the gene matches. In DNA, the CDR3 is TGTGCCAGCAGCACGTGGACAGGGGGCGCCTATGGCTACACCTTC. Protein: CASSTWTGGAYGYTF. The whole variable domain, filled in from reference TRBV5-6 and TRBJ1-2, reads DAGVTQSPTHLIKTRGQQVTLRCSPKSGHDTVSWYQQALGQGPQFIFQYYEEEERQRGNFPDRFSGHQFPNYSSELNVNALLLGDSALYLCASSTWTGGAYGYTFGSGTRLTVV.

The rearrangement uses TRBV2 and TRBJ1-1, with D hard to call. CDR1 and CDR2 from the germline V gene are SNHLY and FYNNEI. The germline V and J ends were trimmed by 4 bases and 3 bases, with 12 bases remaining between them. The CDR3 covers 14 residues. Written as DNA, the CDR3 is TGTGCCAGCAGTGTGCGGGGAGGGCACACTGAAGCTTTCTTT. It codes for CASSVRGGHTEAFF.

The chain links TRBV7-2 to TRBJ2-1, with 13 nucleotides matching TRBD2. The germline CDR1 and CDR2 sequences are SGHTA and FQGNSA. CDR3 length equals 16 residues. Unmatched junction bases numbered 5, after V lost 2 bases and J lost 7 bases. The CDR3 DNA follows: TGTGCCAGCAGCTTATGGGGGACTAGCGGGGTGAATGAGCAGTTCTTC. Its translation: CASSLWGTSGVNEQFF.

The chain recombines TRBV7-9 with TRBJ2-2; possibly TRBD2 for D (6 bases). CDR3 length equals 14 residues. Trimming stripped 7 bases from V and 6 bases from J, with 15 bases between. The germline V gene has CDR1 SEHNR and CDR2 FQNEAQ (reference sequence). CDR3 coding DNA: TGTGCCAGCACATTGCTCGGGGGTGCCGGGGAGCTGTTTTTT. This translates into CASTLLGGAGELFF.

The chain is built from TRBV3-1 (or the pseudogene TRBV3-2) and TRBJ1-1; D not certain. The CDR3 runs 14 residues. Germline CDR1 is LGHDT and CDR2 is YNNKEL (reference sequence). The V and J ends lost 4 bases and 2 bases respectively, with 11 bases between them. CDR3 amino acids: CASSRGKINTEAFF. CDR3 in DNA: TGTGCCAGCAGCCGAGGCAAAATAAACACTGAAGCTTTCTTT.

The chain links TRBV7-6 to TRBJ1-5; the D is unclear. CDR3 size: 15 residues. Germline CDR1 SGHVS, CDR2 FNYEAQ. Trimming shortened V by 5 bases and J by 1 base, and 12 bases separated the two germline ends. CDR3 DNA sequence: TGTGCCAGCAGCGCCCTGGCTAGGAGCAATCAGCCCCAGCATTTT. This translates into CASSALARSNQPQHF.

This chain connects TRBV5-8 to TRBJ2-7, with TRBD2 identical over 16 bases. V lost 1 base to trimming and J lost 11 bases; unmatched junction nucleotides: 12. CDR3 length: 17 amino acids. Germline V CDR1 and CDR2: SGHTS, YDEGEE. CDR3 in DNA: TGTGCCAGCAGCTTGTTCTCCGGGACTAGCGGGAGGGTACGAAAGTACTTC. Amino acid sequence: CASSLFSGTSGRVRKYF.

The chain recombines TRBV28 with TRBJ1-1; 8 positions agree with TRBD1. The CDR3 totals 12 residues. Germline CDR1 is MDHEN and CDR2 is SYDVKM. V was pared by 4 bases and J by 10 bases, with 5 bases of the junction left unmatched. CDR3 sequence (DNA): TGTGCCAGCAGTTCCGATGACAGGGGAGCTTTCTTT. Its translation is CASSSDDRGAFF.